In its sample, the clone carrying this T cell receptor (beta chain) was seen many times. Researchers took RNA transcripts and amplified the TCR beta CDR3 regions from them. HTBI primers were employed in a first-round RT-PCR of the TCR CDR3. One entry per CDR3 protein, called by TCRdb with MiXCR from the multiplex PCR reads. The data show 300,000 to 350,000 distinct CDR3 sequences, with 15% to 20% seen just once and about 14% held by the top ten. The data belong to a study of T cells in Graves' hyperthyroidism and ophthalmopathy. The receptor was derived from a woman between 40 and 50 years old with Graves' ophthalmopathy. Material for sequencing was blood.

CDR3 nucleotides: TGTGCCAGCTCCGGACAGGCTCGTTCCCGCTACGAGCAGTACTTC. This sequence encodes CASSGQARSRYEQYF. The J gene is TRBJ2-7, the V gene TRBV27, with TRBD1 identical over 7 bases. V lost 8 bases, J lost 3 bases, and 13 bases stayed unmatched. CDR3 size: 15 residues. Germline V lookup: CDR1 MNHEY, CDR2 SMNVEV (reference sequence).